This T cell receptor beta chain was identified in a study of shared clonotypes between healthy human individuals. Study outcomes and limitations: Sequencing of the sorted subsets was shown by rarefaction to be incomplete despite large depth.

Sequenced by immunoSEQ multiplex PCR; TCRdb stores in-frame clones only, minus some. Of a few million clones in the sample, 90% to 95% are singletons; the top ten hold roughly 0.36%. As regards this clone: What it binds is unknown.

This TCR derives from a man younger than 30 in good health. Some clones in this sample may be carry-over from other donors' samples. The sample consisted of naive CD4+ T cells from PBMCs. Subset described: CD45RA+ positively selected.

CDR3 coding DNA: TGCAGCGTTGAAGCCACACCCTGGGGCGGTCTCGGGGATACGCAGTATTTT. This gives the protein CSVEATPWGGLGDTQYF. The chain links TRBV29-1 to TRBJ2-3, with TRBD1 as a possible D gene (5 bases). CDR3 size: 17 residues. Germline V gene lookup returns CDR1 SQVTM and CDR2 ANQGSEA. The V end was cut by 1 base, the J end by 6 bases, with 23 bases between.